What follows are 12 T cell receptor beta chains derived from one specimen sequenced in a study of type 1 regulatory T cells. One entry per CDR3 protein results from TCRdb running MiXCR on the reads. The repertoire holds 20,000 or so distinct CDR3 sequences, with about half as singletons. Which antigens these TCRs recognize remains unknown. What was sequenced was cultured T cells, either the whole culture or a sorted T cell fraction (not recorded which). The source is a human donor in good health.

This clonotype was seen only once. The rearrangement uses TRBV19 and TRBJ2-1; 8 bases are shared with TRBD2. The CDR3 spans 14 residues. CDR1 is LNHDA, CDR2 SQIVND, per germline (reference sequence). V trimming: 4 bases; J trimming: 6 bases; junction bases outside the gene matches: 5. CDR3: CASSKEREINEQFF. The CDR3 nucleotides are TGTGCCAGTAGTAAAGAGCGGGAGATCAATGAGCAGTTCTTC. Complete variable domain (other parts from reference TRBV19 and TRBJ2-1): DGGITQSPKYLFRKEGQNVTLSCEQNLNHDAMYWYRQDPGQGLRLIYYSQIVNDFQKGDIAEGYSVSREKKESFPLTVTSAQKNPTAFYLCASSKEREINEQFFGPGTRLTVL.

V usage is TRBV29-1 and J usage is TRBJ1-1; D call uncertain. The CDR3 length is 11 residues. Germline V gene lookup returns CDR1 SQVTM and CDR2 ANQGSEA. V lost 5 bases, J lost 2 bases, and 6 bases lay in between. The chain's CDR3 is CSVSSNTEAFF. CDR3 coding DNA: TGCAGCGTTTCGAGTAACACTGAAGCTTTCTTT. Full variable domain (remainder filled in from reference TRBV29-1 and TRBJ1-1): SAVISQKPSRDICQRGTSLTIQCQVDSQVTMMFWYRQQPGQSLTLIATANQGSEATYESGFVIDKFPISRPNLTFSTLTVSNMSPEDSSIYLCSVSSNTEAFFGQGTRLTVV.

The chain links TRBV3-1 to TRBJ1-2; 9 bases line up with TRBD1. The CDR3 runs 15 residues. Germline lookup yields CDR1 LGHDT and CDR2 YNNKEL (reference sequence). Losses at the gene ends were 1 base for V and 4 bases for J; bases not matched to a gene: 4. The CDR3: CASSQVMTGGYGYTF. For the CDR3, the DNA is TGTGCCAGCAGCCAAGTCATGACAGGGGGCTATGGCTACACCTTC.

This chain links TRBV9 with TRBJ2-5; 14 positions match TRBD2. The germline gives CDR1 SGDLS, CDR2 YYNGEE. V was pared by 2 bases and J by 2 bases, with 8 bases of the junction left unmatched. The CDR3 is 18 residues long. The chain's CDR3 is CASSVSGTSGGLQETQYF. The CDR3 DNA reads TGTGCCAGCAGCGTTTCCGGGACTAGCGGGGGCCTACAAGAGACCCAGTACTTC.

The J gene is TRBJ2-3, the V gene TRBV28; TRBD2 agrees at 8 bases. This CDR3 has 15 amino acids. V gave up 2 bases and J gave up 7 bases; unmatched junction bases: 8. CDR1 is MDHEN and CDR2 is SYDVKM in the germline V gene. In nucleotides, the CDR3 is TGTGCCAGCAGTTTAAAACCGGGGGGGCCATATACGCAGTATTTT. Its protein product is CASSLKPGGPYTQYF.

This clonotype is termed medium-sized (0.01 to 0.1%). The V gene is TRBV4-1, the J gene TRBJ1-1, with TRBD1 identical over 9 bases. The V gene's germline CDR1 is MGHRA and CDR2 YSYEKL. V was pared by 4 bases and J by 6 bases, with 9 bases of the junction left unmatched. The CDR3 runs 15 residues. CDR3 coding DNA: TGCGCCAGCAGCCTGAGAGGGACAGGGCTAGCTGAAGCTTTCTTT. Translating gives CASSLRGTGLAEAFF.

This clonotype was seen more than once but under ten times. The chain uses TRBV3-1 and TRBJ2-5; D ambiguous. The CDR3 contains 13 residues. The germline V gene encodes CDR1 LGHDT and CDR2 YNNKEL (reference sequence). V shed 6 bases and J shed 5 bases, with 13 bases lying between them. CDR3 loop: CASRRLSRETQYF. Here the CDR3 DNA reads TGTGCCAGCAGGCGACTCTCCCGCGAGACCCAGTACTTC.

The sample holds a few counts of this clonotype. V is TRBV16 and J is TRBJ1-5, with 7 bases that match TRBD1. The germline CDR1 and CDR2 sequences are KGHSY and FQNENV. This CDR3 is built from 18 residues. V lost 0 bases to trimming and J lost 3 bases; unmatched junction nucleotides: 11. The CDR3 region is CASSQSYKVGTDNQPQHF. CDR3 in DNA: TGTGCCAGCAGCCAATCTTATAAGGTTGGGACAGACAATCAGCCCCAGCATTTT.

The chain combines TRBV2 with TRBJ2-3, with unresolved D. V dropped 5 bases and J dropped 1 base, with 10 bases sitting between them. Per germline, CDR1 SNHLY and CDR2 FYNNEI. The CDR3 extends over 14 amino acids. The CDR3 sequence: CASSIGYGTDTQYF. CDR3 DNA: TGTGCCAGCAGTATAGGGTATGGCACAGATACGCAGTATTTT.

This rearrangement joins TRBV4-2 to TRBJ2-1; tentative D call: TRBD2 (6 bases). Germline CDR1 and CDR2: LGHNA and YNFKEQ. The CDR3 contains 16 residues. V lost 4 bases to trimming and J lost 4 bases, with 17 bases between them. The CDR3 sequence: CASSPSSTGTYNEQFF. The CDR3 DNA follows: TGTGCCAGCAGCCCGTCGTCGACCGGGACTTACAATGAGCAGTTCTTC.

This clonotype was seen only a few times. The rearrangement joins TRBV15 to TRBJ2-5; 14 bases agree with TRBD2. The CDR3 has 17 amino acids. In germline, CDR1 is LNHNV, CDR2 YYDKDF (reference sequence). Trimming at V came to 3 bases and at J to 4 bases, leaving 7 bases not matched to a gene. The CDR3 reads CATSRGTSGGLRETQYF. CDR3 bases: TGTGCCACCAGCAGGGGGACTAGCGGGGGTCTGAGAGAGACCCAGTACTTC.

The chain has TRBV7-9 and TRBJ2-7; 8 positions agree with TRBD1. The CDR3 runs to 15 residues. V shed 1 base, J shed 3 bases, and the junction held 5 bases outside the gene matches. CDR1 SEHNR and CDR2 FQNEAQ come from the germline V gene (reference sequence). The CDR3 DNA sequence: TGTGCCAGCAGCTTAGGGCAGGGGGCTTTCTACGAGCAGTACTTC. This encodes CASSLGQGAFYEQYF. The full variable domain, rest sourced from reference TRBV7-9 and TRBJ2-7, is DTGVSQNPRHKITKRGQNVTFRCDPISEHNRLYWYRQTLGQGPEFLTYFQNEAQLEKSRLLSDRFSAERPKGSFSTLEIQRTEQGDSAMYLCASSLGQGAFYEQYFGPGTRLTVT.